The source of this TCR beta chain is a study of T cell repertoires in cytomegalovirus infection. General observations from the study: Within the response measured ex vivo, HLA-C-restricted CMV-specific TCR beta clonotypes were dominant.

Germline V lookup: CDR1 SGHTA, CDR2 FQGNSA. The CDR3 covers 13 residues. V gave up 2 bases and J gave up 6 bases, with 8 bases separating them. TCRdb redid the calling of the reads with MiXCR, one entry per CDR3 protein. Here the sample spans a few hundred thousand distinct CDR3 sequences, 40% being singletons. This clonotype came up a few times. Its antigen is still unknown. Specimen: cultured PBMCs, collected from culture after CMV antigen stimulation. This clonotype was sampled from a human donor in good health (CMV status not recorded). Some clones in this sample may be carry-over from other donors' samples. This chain connects TRBV7-2 to TRBJ1-5; D remains unclear. CDR3 bases: TGTGCCAGCAGCTTATACCCGGGTCAGCCCCAGCATTTT. It codes for CASSLYPGQPQHF.